The present entry profiles one T cell receptor beta chain with its context. Its specificity is unknown. The data were taken from a study of early stage breast cancer tumors. Study conclusions and caveats: Chain pairing and CD4, CD8 or FOXP3 expression were not captured. Comparing each tissue with blood distinguished tumor from normal in about 90% of the 16 patients. Commonly generated sequences made up most enriched TCRB sequences shared between patients.

The repertoire was sequenced with immunoSEQ multiplex PCR; TCRdb's copy has only in-frame clones and lacks some. The sample lists about 17,000 clones, around 88% occurring once. Trimming took off 0 bases at V and 1 base at J, with 13 bases between the two ends. This CDR3 is built from 17 residues. Germline V CDR1 and CDR2: SGHRS, YFSETQ. The J gene is TRBJ2-2, the V gene TRBV5-1; perhaps TRBD1 as D (5 bases). The sample consisted of blood. The TCR sequence derives from a person between 65 and 79 years old with breast cancer. In nucleotides, the CDR3 is TGCGCCAGCAGCTTGGGAGTTGGGCAGGGGAACACCGGGGAGCTGTTTTTT. Translating gives CASSLGVGQGNTGELFF.